This TCR beta chain was sequenced for a study of radiation and T cells in renal cell carcinoma. Overall study results and limits: Top tumor clonotypes rose in blood 2 weeks post-radiation, then contracted.

Assay used: immunoSEQ multiplex PCR; TCRdb lists only in-frame clones, some missing. The repertoire has more than 140,000 clones, 70% to 90% of them found once; the top ten carry approximately 22%. The sample's time point: baseline pretreatment blood. Documented treatment: 15 Gy SBRT to primary tumor, nephrectomy 4 weeks later. Trimming shortened V by 4 bases and J by 1 base, and 15 bases separated the two germline ends. Germline loops: CDR1 SGHTA, CDR2 FQGTGA. CDR3 length equals 16 residues. Concerning this clone: Its antigen is still unknown.

The rearrangement links TRBV7-3 to TRBJ2-3; weak D call: TRBD2 (5 bases). The receptor's source is a woman in her forties or fifties with renal cell carcinoma. Sample: blood, taken from a patient whose treatment included radiotherapy and nephrectomy. The CDR3 here is CASSSPGGAGTDTQYF. Here the CDR3 DNA reads TGTGCCAGCAGCTCCCCTGGCGGAGCGGGCACAGATACGCAGTATTTT.